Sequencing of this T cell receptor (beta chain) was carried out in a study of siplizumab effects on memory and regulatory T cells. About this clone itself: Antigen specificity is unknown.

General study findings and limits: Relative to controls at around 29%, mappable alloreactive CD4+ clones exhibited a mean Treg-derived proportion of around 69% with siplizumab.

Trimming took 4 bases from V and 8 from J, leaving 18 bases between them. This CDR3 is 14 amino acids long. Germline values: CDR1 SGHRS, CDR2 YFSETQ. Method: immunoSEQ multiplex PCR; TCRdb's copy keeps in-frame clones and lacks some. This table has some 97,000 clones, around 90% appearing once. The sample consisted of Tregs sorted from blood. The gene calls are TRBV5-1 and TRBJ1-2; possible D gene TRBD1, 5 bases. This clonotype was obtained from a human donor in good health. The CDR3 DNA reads TGCGCCAGCAGCCCCGGACCAGGGTCAAGAGGCTACACCTTC. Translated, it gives CASSPGPGSRGYTF.